The T cell receptor beta chain described here comes from a study of cytomegalovirus exposure and HLA in healthy donors. Overall study: Researchers found that under 90% of over 350 genotyped donors fell within the Caucasian-associated ancestry cluster.

PCR involved 60 Vbeta and 13 Jbeta primers. Data came from immunoSEQ multiplex PCR; TCRdb stores just in-frame clones and leaves some out. Among about 140,000 clones listed, 80% were seen once. The source of this sequence is a man between 45 and 60 years old in good health and CMV-seronegative. Sequencing was performed on PBMCs.

The CDR3 nucleotides read TGCGCCAGCAGCTTGGGTTCTGGACAGGGAAAGCAGTACTTC. Amino acids: CASSLGSGQGKQYF. The chain carries TRBV5-1 and TRBJ2-7, with 8 bases matching TRBD1. CDR3 length equals 14 residues. Germline CDR1 SGHRS, CDR2 YFSETQ. J was trimmed by 8 bases and V by 0 bases; bases with no gene match: 7.